The 23 T cell receptor beta chains below were found in one sample sequenced in a study of shared clonotypes between healthy human individuals. TCRdb keeps only in-frame clones here, not all; method: immunoSEQ multiplex PCR. This repertoire shows 2 million to 3 million clones, 90% to 95% found once; its top ten account for roughly 0.36%. Material for sequencing was naive CD4+ T cells from PBMCs. Described subset: CD45RA+ positively selected. The receptor source for this set is a man aged 18-30 years in good health. Some clones in this sample may be carry-over from other donors' samples.

Note on this clone: Other DNA variants within this sample encode the same CDR3. V gene TRBV9 combines with J gene TRBJ2-1, with 8 positions matching TRBD2. Trimming at V came to 4 bases and at J to 0 bases, leaving 3 bases not matched to a gene. Germline V gives CDR1 SGDLS, CDR2 YYNGEE. CDR3 size: 15 residues. The CDR3 reads CASSQSGSSYNEQFF. The CDR3 bases are TGTGCCAGCAGCCAGAGCGGGAGCTCCTACAATGAGCAGTTCTTC.

The rearrangement uses TRBV6-1 and TRBJ2-7, with a weak D call TRBD1 (6 bases). Trimming took off 4 bases at V and 1 base at J, with 11 bases between the two ends. Germline V gene lookup returns CDR1 MNHNS and CDR2 SASEGT. CDR3 length: 14 amino acids. The CDR3 is CASSVDRRSYEQYF. The CDR3 nucleotides are TGTGCCAGCAGTGTAGACAGGCGTTCCTACGAGCAGTACTTC.

The chain combines TRBV2 with TRBJ1-5; D is unclear. CDR1 is SNHLY, CDR2 FYNNEI, per germline. V was pared by 6 bases and J by 2 bases, with 11 bases between. The length of the CDR3 is 14 residues. The CDR3 here is CASRRQDGNQPQHF. In DNA, the CDR3 is TGTGCCAGCAGGCGGCAGGATGGCAATCAGCCCCAGCATTTT.

The gene calls are TRBV5-1 and TRBJ1-1; possible D gene TRBD1, 6 bases. The CDR3 is 15 residues long. Trimming shortened V by 5 bases and J by 2 bases, and 16 bases separated the two germline ends. Germline V gives CDR1 SGHRS, CDR2 YFSETQ. As DNA, the CDR3 is TGCGCCAGCAGTCGGGACAAGATTACTAACACTGAAGCTTTCTTT. It encodes CASSRDKITNTEAFF.

The rearrangement uses TRBV4-1 and TRBJ2-1; D gene unclear. Per germline, CDR1 MGHRA and CDR2 YSYEKL. Deletions cut 0 bases from V and 0 bases from J, with 12 bases between. The CDR3 consists of 17 residues. CDR3 region: CASSQDRVSSSYNEQFF. CDR3 nucleotides: TGCGCCAGCAGCCAAGATCGAGTCTCGAGCTCCTACAATGAGCAGTTCTTC.

This clone was recorded once. This chain connects TRBV5-6 to TRBJ2-2; 9 bases are a match to TRBD1. The CDR3 consists of 14 residues. J gave up 4 bases and V 5 bases, and 3 bases lay outside the gene matches. Germline-derived CDR1 and CDR2 are SGHDT and YYEEEE. The CDR3 DNA follows: TGTGCCAGCAGAGGGACAGGGATCACCGGGGAGCTGTTTTTT. Its protein product is CASRGTGITGELFF.

This rearrangement joins TRBV13 to TRBJ1-3; D is uncertain. The CDR3 totals 13 residues. Between the trimmed V and J ends, which lost 2 bases and 4 bases, there was a span of 6 bases. Germline CDR1 reads PRHDT; CDR2 reads FYEKMQ (reference sequence). The CDR3 reads CASSLKSGNTIYF. DNA for the CDR3: TGTGCCAGCAGCTTAAAATCGGGAAACACCATATATTTT.

This chain uses TRBV28 with TRBJ2-7; TRBD1 aligns across 9 bases. Per germline, CDR1 MDHEN and CDR2 SYDVKM. V dropped 3 bases and J dropped 6; count of bases not matched to a gene: 6. The CDR3 is 14 residues long. Written as DNA, the CDR3 is TGTGCCAGCAGTTTGGGGACAGGGAATATCGAGCAGTACTTC. Protein sequence: CASSLGTGNIEQYF.

The chain combines TRBV7-8 with TRBJ2-4, with D perhaps matching TRBD2 (5 bases). Trimming cost V 5 bases and J 3 bases, with 17 bases left between them. Germline V gives CDR1 SGHVS, CDR2 FQNEAQ. The length of the CDR3 is 16 residues. This CDR3 is CASSPHRDVDKNIQYF. The CDR3 nucleotides read TGTGCCAGCAGCCCGCATCGGGATGTTGACAAAAACATTCAGTACTTC.

CDR3 coding DNA: TGTGCCAGCACCAGGGGGGGGATTAAGGATGGCTACACCTTC. It encodes CASTRGGIKDGYTF. The chain carries TRBV27 and TRBJ1-2; the match to TRBD1 covers 7 bases. V shed 7 bases and J 6 bases; nucleotides not matched to a gene: 11. CDR3 length equals 14 residues. Looked up from germline, CDR1 is MNHEY and CDR2 is SMNVEV (reference sequence).

As concerns this clone: This sample also contains other DNA sequences that code for the same CDR3. This chain connects TRBV5-1 to TRBJ1-1, with D unresolved. Trimming stripped 0 bases from V and 1 base from J, with 7 bases between. The CDR3 covers 14 residues. The germline gives CDR1 SGHRS, CDR2 YFSETQ. The CDR3 reads CASSLAVQNTEAFF. CDR3 bases: TGCGCCAGCAGCTTGGCGGTTCAGAACACTGAAGCTTTCTTT.

As for this clone: Other DNA sequences of this sample code for an identical CDR3. The chain uses TRBV27 and TRBJ2-2, with 8 bases fitting TRBD2. The V segment lost 2 bases and the J segment 5 bases; nucleotides outside the gene matches: 1. The V gene's germline CDR1 is MNHEY and CDR2 SMNVEV (reference sequence). This CDR3 contains 14 residues. The CDR3 sequence is CASSLAGGTGELFF. CDR3 DNA: TGTGCCAGCAGTTTAGCGGGAGGTACCGGGGAGCTGTTTTTT.

Only one count was recorded for this clone. J is TRBJ2-7 and V is TRBV27, with 14 bases identical to TRBD2. Germline lookup yields CDR1 MNHEY and CDR2 SMNVEV (reference sequence). With 5 bases clipped from V and 5 bases from J, the junction kept 8 bases outside the gene matches. CDR3 length: 16 residues. The CDR3 region has the DNA TGTGCCAGCAGTGTGGGACTAGCGGGAGTAAGGCACGAGCAGTACTTC. Its translation is CASSVGLAGVRHEQYF.

The rearrangement uses TRBV4-2 and TRBJ1-2; no clear D. V lost 4 bases, J lost 6 bases, and 12 bases lay in between. Germline CDR1 LGHNA, CDR2 YNFKEQ. CDR3 size: 13 residues. The CDR3 sequence is CASSPDASHGYTF. CDR3 DNA sequence: TGTGCCAGCAGCCCTGATGCTTCCCATGGCTACACCTTC.

The genes are TRBV10-3 and TRBJ1-3, with TRBD1 identical over 10 bases. The CDR3 extends over 14 amino acids. The germline V gene encodes CDR1 ENHRY and CDR2 SYGVKD. J was trimmed by 3 bases and V by 11 bases; bases with no gene match: 7. The CDR3 sequence is CAVRQGANGNTIYF. CDR3 DNA sequence: TGTGCCGTAAGACAGGGGGCTAATGGAAACACCATATATTTT.

This clone is a singleton in its sample. The chain combines TRBV5-1 with TRBJ2-5, with no clear D. Trimming took off 1 base at V and 1 base at J, with 11 bases between the two ends. CDR3 size: 15 residues. Germline V lookup: CDR1 SGHRS, CDR2 YFSETQ. CDR3 DNA: TGCGCCAGCAGCTTGTCGGGCAGCCCCCAAGAGACCCAGTACTTC. Residues: CASSLSGSPQETQYF.

Only a few counts were recorded for this clone. The chain recombines TRBV19 with TRBJ1-1, with a weak D call TRBD1 (5 bases). Trimming shortened V by 5 bases and J by 3 bases, and 16 bases separated the two germline ends. There are 15 residues in the CDR3. CDR1 LNHDA and CDR2 SQIVND come from the germline V gene (reference sequence). In DNA, the CDR3 is TGTGCCAGTAGTCGGACGGAGGTAGGGGACACTGAAGCTTTCTTT. It yields the protein CASSRTEVGDTEAFF.

The chain carries TRBV5-1 and TRBJ2-7; 7 nucleotides agree with TRBD2. After removal of 4 bases from V and 7 bases from J, the junction contained 17 bases not matched to a gene. CDR3 length: 16 residues. The V gene's germline CDR1 is SGHRS and CDR2 YFSETQ. CDR3 sequence reads: CASSLGPAGMVGEQYF. Here the CDR3 DNA reads TGCGCCAGCAGCCTCGGACCAGCGGGAATGGTAGGGGAGCAGTACTTC.

The CDR3 DNA sequence: TGTGCCAGCAGCTTGCAGGGAGGGTCACCCCTCCACTTT. It codes for CASSLQGGSPLHF. The chain recombines TRBV5-6 with TRBJ1-6; perhaps TRBD1 as D (5 bases). Germline V gives CDR1 SGHDT, CDR2 YYEEEE. V was clipped by 1 base and J by 10 bases, with 9 bases between them. The CDR3 has 13 amino acids. Supplemented by reference TRBV5-6 and TRBJ1-6, the full variable domain reads DAGVTQSPTHLIKTRGQQVTLRCSPKSGHDTVSWYQQALGQGPQFIFQYYEEEERQRGNFPDRFSGHQFPNYSSELNVNALLLGDSALYLCASSLQGGSPLHFGNGTRLTVT.

In its sample, this clone was seen once. The genes are TRBV7-6 and TRBJ1-1; no firm D call. Between the trimmed V and J ends, which lost 1 base and 2 bases, there was a span of 17 bases. The CDR3 length is 17 residues. Germline-derived CDR1 and CDR2 are SGHVS and FNYEAQ. The CDR3 region is CASSLEVRWALNTEAFF. The CDR3 DNA reads as TGTGCCAGCAGCTTAGAGGTTCGTTGGGCCCTCAACACTGAAGCTTTCTTT.

This clone appeared a single time. The chain employs TRBV19 and TRBJ1-2; no clear D. This CDR3 has 12 amino acids. Germline CDR1 reads LNHDA; CDR2 reads SQIVND (reference sequence). V dropped 5 bases and J dropped 6 bases, with 10 bases sitting between them. CDR3 amino acids: CASSEGFNGYTF. As DNA, the CDR3 is TGTGCCAGTAGTGAAGGGTTTAATGGCTACACCTTC. The full variable domain, completed using reference TRBV19 and TRBJ1-2, is DGGITQSPKYLFRKEGQNVTLSCEQNLNHDAMYWYRQDPGQGLRLIYYSQIVNDFQKGDIAEGYSVSREKKESFPLTVTSAQKNPTAFYLCASSEGFNGYTFGSGTRLTVV.

The chain is built from TRBV15 and TRBJ2-5; no reliable D call. Trimming took 5 bases from V and 1 from J, leaving 5 bases between them. The CDR3 sequence is 12 residues long. CDR1 and CDR2 (germline): LNHNV, YYDKDF (reference sequence). The CDR3: CATSYIQETQYF. The CDR3 DNA sequence: TGTGCCACCAGCTATATCCAAGAGACCCAGTACTTC.

The V gene is TRBV30, the J gene TRBJ2-3; D gene unclear. V lost 2 bases and J 5 bases, leaving 5 bases between the germline ends. CDR1 and CDR2 from the germline V gene are GTSNPN and SVGIG (reference sequence). The length of the CDR3 is 11 residues. The CDR3 region has the DNA TGTGCCTGGAGTTTTGGAGATACGCAGTATTTT. Residues: CAWSFGDTQYF. Filled out from reference TRBV30 and TRBJ2-3, the complete variable domain reads SQTIHQWPATLVQPVGSPLSLECTVEGTSNPNLYWYRQAAGRGLQLLFYSVGIGQISSEVPQNLSASRPQDRQFILSSKKLLLSDSGFYLCAWSFGDTQYFGPGTRLTVL.